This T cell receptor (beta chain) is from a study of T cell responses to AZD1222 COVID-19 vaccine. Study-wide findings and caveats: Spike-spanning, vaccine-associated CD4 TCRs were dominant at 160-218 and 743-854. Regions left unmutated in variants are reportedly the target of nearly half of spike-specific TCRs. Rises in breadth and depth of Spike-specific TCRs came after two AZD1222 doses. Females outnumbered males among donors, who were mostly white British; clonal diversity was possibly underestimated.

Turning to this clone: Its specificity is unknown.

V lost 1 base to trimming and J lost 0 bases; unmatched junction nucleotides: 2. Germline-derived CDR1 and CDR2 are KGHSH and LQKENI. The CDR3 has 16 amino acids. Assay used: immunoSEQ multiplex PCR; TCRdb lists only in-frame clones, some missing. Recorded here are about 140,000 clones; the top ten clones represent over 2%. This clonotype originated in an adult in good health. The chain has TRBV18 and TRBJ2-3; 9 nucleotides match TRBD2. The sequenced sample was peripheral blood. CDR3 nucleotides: TGTGCCAGCTCACCACGACTAGCGGTTAGCACAGATACGCAGTATTTT. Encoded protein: CASSPRLAVSTDTQYF.